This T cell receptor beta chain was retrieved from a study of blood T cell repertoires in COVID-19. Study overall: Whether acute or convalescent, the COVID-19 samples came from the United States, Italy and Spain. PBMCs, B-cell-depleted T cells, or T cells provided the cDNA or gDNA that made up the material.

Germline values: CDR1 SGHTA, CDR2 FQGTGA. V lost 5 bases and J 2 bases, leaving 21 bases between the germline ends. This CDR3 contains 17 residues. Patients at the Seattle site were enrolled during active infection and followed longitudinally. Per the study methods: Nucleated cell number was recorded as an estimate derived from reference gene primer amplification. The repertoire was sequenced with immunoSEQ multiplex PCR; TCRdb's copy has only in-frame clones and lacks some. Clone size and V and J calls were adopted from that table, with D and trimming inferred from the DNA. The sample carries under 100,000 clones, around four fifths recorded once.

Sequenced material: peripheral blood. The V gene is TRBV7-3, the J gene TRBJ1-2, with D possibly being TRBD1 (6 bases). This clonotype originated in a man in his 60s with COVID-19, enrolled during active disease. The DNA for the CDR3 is TGTGCCAGCAGCGCCCTCGGGCGGGGGGCGCGGAACTATGGCTACACCTTC. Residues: CASSALGRGARNYGYTF.